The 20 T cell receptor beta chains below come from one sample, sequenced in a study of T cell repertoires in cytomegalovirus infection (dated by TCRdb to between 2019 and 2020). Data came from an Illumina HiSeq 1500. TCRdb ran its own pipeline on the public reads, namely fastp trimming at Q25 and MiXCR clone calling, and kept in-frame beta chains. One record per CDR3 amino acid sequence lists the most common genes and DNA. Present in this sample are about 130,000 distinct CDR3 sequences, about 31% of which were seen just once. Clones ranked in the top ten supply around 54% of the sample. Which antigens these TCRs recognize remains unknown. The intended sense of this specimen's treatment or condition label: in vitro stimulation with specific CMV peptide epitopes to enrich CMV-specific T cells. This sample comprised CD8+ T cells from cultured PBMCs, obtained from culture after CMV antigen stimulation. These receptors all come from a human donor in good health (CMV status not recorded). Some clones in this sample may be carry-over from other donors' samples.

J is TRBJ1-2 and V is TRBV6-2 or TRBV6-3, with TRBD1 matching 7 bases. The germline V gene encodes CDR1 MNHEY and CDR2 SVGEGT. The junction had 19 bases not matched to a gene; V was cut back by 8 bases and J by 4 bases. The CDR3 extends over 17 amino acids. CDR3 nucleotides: TGTGCCAGCGGGACTTACGACGACAGGGAAGTTGGCTATGGCTACACCTTC. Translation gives CASGTYDDREVGYGYTF.

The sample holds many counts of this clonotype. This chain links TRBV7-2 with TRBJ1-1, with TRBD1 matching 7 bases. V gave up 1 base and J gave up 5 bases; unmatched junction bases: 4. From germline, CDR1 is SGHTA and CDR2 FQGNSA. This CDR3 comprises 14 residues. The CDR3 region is CASSLDQGGTEAFF. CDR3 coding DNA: TGTGCCAGCAGCTTAGACCAGGGGGGTACTGAAGCTTTCTTT.

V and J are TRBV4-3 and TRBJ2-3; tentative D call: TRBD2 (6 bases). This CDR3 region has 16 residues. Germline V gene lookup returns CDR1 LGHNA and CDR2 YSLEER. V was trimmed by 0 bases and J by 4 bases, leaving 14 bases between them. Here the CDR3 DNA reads TGCGCCAGCAGCCAAGATGGCCTAGCGAAGGCAGATACGCAGTATTTT. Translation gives CASSQDGLAKADTQYF.

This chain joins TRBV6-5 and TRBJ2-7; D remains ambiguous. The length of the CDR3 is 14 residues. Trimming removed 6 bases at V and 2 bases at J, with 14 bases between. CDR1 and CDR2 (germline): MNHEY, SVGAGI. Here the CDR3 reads CASSPVFSTYEQYF. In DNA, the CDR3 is TGTGCCAGCAGCCCCGTTTTCTCGACCTACGAGCAGTACTTC.

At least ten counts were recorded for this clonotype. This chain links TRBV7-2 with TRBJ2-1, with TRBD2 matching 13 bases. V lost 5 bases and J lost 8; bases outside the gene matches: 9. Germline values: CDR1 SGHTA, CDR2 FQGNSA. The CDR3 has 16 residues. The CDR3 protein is CASSPRLAGGPDEQFF. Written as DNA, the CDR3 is TGTGCCAGCAGCCCAAGACTAGCGGGAGGTCCGGATGAGCAGTTCTTC.

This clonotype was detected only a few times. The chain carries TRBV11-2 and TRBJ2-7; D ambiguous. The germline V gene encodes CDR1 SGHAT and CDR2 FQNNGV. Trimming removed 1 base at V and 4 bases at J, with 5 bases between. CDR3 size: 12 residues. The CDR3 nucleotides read TGTGCCAGCAGCTTAGGGCAGTACGAGCAGTACTTC. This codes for CASSLGQYEQYF.

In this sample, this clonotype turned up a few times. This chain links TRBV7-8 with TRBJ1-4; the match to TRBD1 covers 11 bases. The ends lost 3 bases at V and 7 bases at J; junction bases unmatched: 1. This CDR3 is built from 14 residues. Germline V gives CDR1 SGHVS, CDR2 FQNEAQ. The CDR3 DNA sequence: TGTGCCAGCAGCTTCGGGACAGGGGGTGAAAAACTGTTTTTT. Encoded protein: CASSFGTGGEKLFF.

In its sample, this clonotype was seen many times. This CDR3 is CASSLRSGPGGGPPQHF. In DNA, the CDR3 is TGTGCCAGCAGCTTGAGGTCAGGGCCCGGGGGGGGGCCGCCCCAGCATTTT. The chain is built from TRBV7-2 and TRBJ1-5, with D maybe TRBD1 (6 bases). This CDR3 has 17 amino acids. Germline-derived CDR1 and CDR2 are SGHTA and FQGNSA. The V gene lost 3 bases and the J gene lost 9 bases, with 24 bases spanning the gap.

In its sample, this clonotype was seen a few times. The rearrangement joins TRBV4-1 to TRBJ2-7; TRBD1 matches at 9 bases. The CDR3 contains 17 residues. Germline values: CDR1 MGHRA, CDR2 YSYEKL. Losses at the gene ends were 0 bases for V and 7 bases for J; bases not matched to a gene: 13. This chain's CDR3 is CASSQETVGQGYWEQYF. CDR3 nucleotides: TGCGCCAGCAGCCAAGAAACCGTGGGACAGGGCTATTGGGAGCAGTACTTC.

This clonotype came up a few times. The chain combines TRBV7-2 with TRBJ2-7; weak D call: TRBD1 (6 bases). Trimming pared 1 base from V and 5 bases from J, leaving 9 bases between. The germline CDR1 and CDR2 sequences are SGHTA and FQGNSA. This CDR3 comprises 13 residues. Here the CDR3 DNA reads TGTGCCAGCAGCTTAGACAGGGCCGACGAGCAGTACTTC. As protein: CASSLDRADEQYF. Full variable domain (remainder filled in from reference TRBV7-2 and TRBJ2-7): GAGVSQSPSNKVTEKGKDVELRCDPISGHTALYWYRQSLGQGLEFLIYFQGNSAPDKSGLPSDRFSAERTGGSVSTLTIQRTQQEDSAVYLCASSLDRADEQYFGPGTRLTVT.

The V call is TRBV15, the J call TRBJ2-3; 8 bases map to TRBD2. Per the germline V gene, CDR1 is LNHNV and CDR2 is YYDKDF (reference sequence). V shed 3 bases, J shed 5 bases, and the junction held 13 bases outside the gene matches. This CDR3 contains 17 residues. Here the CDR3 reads CATSSRKVRGGVDTQYF. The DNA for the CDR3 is TGTGCCACCAGCAGCCGGAAAGTTCGGGGGGGGGTAGATACGCAGTATTTT.

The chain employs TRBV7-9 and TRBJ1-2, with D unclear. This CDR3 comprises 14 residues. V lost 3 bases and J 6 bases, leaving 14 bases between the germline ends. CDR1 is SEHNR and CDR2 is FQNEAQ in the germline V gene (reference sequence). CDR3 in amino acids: CASSFCRNHDGYTF. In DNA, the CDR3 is TGTGCCAGCAGCTTTTGTAGGAATCATGATGGCTACACCTTC. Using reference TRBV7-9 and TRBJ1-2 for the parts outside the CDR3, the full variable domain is DTGVSQNPRHKITKRGQNVTFRCDPISEHNRLYWYRQTLGQGPEFLTYFQNEAQLEKSRLLSDRFSAERPKGSFSTLEIQRTEQGDSAMYLCASSFCRNHDGYTFGSGTRLTVV.

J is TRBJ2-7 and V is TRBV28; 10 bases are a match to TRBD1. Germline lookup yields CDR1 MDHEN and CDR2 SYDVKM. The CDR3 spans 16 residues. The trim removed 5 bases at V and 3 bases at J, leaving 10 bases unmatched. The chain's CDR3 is CASSHERDRGGYEQYF. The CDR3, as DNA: TGTGCCAGCAGTCATGAGAGGGACAGGGGAGGCTACGAGCAGTACTTC.

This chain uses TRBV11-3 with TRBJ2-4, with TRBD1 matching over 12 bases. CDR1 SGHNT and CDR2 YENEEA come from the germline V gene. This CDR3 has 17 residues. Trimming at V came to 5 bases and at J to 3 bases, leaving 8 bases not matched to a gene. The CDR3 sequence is CASSPWDRGLVKNIQYF. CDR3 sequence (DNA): TGTGCCAGCAGCCCGTGGGACAGGGGGCTAGTCAAAAACATTCAGTACTTC.

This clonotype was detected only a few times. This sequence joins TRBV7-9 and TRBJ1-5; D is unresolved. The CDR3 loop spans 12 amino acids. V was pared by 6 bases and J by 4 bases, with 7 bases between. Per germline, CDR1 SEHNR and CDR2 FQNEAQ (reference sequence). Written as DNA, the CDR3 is TGTGCCAGCAGTACAATAAATCAGCCCCAGCATTTT. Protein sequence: CASSTINQPQHF.

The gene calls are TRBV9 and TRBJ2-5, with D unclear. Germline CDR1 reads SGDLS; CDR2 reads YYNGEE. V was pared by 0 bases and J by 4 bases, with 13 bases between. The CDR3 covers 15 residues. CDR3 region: CASSVGGAPTETQYF. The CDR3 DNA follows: TGTGCCAGCAGCGTAGGTGGTGCCCCGACAGAGACCCAGTACTTC.

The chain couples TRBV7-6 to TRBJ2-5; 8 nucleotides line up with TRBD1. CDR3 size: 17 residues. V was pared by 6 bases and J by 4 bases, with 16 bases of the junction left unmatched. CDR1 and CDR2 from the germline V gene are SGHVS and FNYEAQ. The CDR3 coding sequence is TGTGCCAGCAGTTACCCCTTATCGGGACAGGTGCCAGAGACCCAGTACTTC. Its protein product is CASSYPLSGQVPETQYF. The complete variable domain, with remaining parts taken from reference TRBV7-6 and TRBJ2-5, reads GAGVSQSPRYKVTKRGQDVALRCDPISGHVSLYWYRQALGQGPEFLTYFNYEAQQDKSGLPNDRFSAERPEGSISTLTIQRTEQRDSAMYRCASSYPLSGQVPETQYFGPGTRLLVL.

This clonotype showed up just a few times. In DNA form, the CDR3 reads TGTGCCAGCAGCTTATCCAAACTCTGGAATTCACCCCTCCACTTT. Translating gives CASSLSKLWNSPLHF. V usage is TRBV11-2 and J usage is TRBJ1-6, with D unresolved. From germline, CDR1 is SGHAT and CDR2 FQNNGV. CDR3 size: 15 residues. V lost 2 bases and J lost 7, with 12 bases in between.

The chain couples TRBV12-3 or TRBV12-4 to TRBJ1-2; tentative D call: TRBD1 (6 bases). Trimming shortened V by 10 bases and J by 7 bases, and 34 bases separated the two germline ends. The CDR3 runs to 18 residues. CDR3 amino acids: CAISDIKGTSTWGAGYTF. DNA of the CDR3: TGTGCCATAAGCGATATCAAGGGGACATCGACGTGGGGCGCTGGCTACACCTTC.

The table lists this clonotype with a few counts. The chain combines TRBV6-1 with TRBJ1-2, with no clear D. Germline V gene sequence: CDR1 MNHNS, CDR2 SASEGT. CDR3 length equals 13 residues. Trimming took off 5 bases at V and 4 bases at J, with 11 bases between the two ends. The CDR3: CASSPERAYGYTF. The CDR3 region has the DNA TGTGCCAGCAGTCCCGAACGGGCCTATGGCTACACCTTC.